These 7 T cell receptor beta chains originate from one sample sequenced in a study of molecular identifiers for immune sequencing clone quantification. TCRdb processed the PCR reads anew with MiXCR; each CDR3 protein has one entry. The data show 490,000 or so distinct CDR3 sequences, about 25% seen once. The sequencing input was naive CD8+ T cells from blood, with Jurkat cell RNA spiked in. Subset meaning: FACS-sorted CD8+CD4-CCR7+CD45RA+ naive T cells. These receptors all stem from a human donor in good health. Some libraries in this study had Jurkat cell RNA spiked in.

Regarding this clonotype: The junction departs from germline at one end; a sequencing error may be responsible. This chain links TRBV6-4 with TRBJ2-2; D may be TRBD1 or TRBD2 (5 bases each). The CDR3 loop spans 14 amino acids. Germline CDR1 is MRHNA and CDR2 is SNTAGT. In DNA, the CDR3 is TGTGCCAGCAGTGCGGGCGCGGACACCGGGGAGCTGCTTTTT. It encodes CASSAGADTGELLF.

There are a few counts of this clonotype. The V call is TRBV28, the J call TRBJ1-5; 8 bases are shared with TRBD1. The length of the CDR3 is 15 residues. Trimming took 4 bases from V and 4 from J; bases not matched to a gene: 6. The germline gives CDR1 MDHEN, CDR2 SYDVKM. The CDR3 nucleotides are TGTGCCAGCAGTTCCGGGACAGGCGAGAATCAGCCCCAGCATTTT. This codes for CASSSGTGENQPQHF.

In this sample, this clonotype turned up a few times. The chain employs TRBV27 and TRBJ2-7; no reliable D call. The CDR3 extends over 13 amino acids. The germline CDR1 and CDR2 sequences are MNHEY and SMNVEV (reference sequence). Trimming left V 3 bases short and J 0 bases short, with 6 bases between. CDR3: CASSFSVSYEQYF. CDR3 DNA sequence: TGTGCCAGCAGTTTCTCGGTCTCCTACGAGCAGTACTTC.

This clonotype was seen repeatedly, ten times or more. V is TRBV6-1 and J is TRBJ2-3; 11 bases fit TRBD2. J was trimmed by 3 bases and V by 8 bases; bases with no gene match: 10. The CDR3 length is 16 residues. The germline gives CDR1 MNHNS, CDR2 SASEGT. The chain's CDR3 is CASSPRLAGGTDTQYF. The CDR3 DNA follows: TGTGCCAGCTCCCCTCGTCTAGCGGGAGGTACAGATACGCAGTATTTT.

This clonotype has more than one count but fewer than ten. V is TRBV7-2 and J is TRBJ2-3; possible D gene TRBD2, 6 bases. Trimming removed 0 bases at V and 6 bases at J, with 10 bases between. From germline, CDR1 is SGHTA and CDR2 FQGNSA. There are 14 residues in the CDR3. In DNA form, the CDR3 reads TGTGCCAGCAGCTTAGCGGAGGGGTGGGATACGCAGTATTTT. Its protein product is CASSLAEGWDTQYF.

The chain combines TRBV28 with TRBJ1-5; D is unclear. CDR3 length: 16 amino acids. Trimming cost V 6 bases and J 2 bases, with 17 bases left between them. Germline V gene sequence: CDR1 MDHEN, CDR2 SYDVKM. This CDR3 reads CASSGPGSFGNQPQHF. The CDR3 DNA follows: TGTGCCAGCAGCGGACCTGGGAGTTTCGGCAATCAGCCCCAGCATTTT. The full variable domain, in which reference TRBV28 and TRBJ1-5 provide the parts outside the CDR3, is DVKVTQSSRYLVKRTGEKVFLECVQDMDHENMFWYRQDPGLGLRLIYFSYDVKMKEKGDIPEGYSVSREKKERFSLILESASTNQTSMYLCASSGPGSFGNQPQHFGDGTRLSIL.

The rearrangement uses TRBV9 and TRBJ2-5; the D gene could be TRBD1 or TRBD2 (5 bases each). Germline values: CDR1 SGDLS, CDR2 YYNGEE. Trimming stripped 3 bases from V and 1 base from J, with 16 bases between. This CDR3 contains 16 residues. Here the CDR3 DNA reads TGTGCCAGCAGCGGATCAACCGCCGGGGCCCAAGAGACCCAGTACTTC. Residues: CASSGSTAGAQETQYF.